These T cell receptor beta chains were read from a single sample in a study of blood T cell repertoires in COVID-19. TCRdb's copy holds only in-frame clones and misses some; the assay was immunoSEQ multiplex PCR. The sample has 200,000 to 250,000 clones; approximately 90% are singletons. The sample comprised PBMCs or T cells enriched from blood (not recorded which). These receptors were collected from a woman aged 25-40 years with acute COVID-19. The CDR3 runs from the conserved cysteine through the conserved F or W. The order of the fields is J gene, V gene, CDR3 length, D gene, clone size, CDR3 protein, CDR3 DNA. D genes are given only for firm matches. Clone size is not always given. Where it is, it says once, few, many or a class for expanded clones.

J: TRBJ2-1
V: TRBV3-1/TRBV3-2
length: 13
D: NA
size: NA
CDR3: CASSQDPGNEQFF
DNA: TGTGCCAGCAGCCAAGATCCGGGAAATGAGCAGTTCTTC

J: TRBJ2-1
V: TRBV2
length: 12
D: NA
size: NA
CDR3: CASRENENEQFF
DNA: TGTGCCAGCAGGGAAAACGAGAATGAGCAGTTCTTC

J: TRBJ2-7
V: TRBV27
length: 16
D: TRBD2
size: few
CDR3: CASSSPISGSSYEQYF
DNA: TGTGCCAGCAGTTCCCCTATTAGCGGGAGCTCCTACGAGCAGTACTTC

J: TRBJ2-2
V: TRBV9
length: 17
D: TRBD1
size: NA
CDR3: CASSVSGGAGGTGELFF
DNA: TGTGCCAGCAGCGTAAGCGGTGGGGCAGGGGGCACCGGGGAGCTGTTTTTT

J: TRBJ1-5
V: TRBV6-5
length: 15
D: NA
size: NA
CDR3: CASSYSGFGNQPQHF
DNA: TGTGCCAGCAGTTACTCCGGTTTCGGCAATCAGCCCCAGCATTTT

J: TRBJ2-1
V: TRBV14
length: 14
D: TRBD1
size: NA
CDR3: CASSLAGQGFWQFF
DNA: TGTGCCAGCAGCCTCGCGGGACAGGGATTTTGGCAGTTCTTC

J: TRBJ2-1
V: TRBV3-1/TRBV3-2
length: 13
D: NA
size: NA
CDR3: CASSQDSFSEQFF
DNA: TGTGCCAGCAGCCAAGATTCCTTTAGTGAGCAGTTCTTC

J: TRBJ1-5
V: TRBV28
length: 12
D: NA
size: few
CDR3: CASSPVGGPQHF
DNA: TGTGCCAGCAGTCCCGTCGGCGGGCCCCAGCATTTT

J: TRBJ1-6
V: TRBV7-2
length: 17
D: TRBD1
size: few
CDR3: CASSSTAGQGSNSPLHF
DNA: TGTGCCAGCAGCTCAACCGCCGGACAGGGAAGTAATTCACCCCTCCACTTT

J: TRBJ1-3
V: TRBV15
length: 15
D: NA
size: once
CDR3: CATSRDGAAGNTIYF
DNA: TGTGCCACCAGCAGAGATGGGGCAGCCGGAAACACCATATATTTT

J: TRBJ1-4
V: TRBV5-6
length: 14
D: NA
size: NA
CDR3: CASSSDWVREKLFF
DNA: TGTGCCAGCAGCTCCGACTGGGTCCGCGAAAAACTGTTTTTT

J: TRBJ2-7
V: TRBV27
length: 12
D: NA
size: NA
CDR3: CASTDWGAEQYF
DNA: TGTGCCAGCACCGATTGGGGCGCCGAGCAGTACTTC

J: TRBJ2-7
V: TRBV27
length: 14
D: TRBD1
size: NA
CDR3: CASSFRAGGREQYF
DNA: TGTGCCAGCAGTTTTAGGGCAGGGGGCCGCGAGCAGTACTTC

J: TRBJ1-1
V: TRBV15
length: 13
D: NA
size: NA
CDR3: CATSLQRRTEAFF
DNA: TGTGCCACCAGCCTACAAAGGAGGACTGAAGCTTTCTTT

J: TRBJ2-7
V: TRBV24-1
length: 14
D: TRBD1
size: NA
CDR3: CATADRGPSYEQYF
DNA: TGTGCCACCGCGGACAGGGGGCCCTCCTACGAGCAGTACTTC

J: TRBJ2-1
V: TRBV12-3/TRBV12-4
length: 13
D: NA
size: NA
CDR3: CASTISMMDEQFF
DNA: TGTGCCAGCACCATTAGCATGATGGATGAGCAGTTCTTC

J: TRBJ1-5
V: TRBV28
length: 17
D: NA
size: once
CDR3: CASSSIRTPWPNQPQHF
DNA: TGTGCCAGCAGTTCCATCCGGACACCTTGGCCTAATCAGCCCCAGCATTTT

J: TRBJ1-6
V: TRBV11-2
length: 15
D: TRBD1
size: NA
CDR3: CASSSTGEHYSPLHF
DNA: TGTGCCAGCAGCAGTACAGGGGAGCATTATTCACCCCTCCACTTT

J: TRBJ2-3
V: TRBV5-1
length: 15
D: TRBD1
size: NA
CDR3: CASSLVGGPTDTQYF
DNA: TGCGCCAGCAGCTTGGTAGGGGGCCCGACAGATACGCAGTATTTT

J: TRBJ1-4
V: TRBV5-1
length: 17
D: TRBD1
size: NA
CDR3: CASSLATGGSTNEKLFF
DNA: TGCGCCAGCAGCTTGGCCACAGGGGGAAGTACTAATGAAAAACTGTTTTTT

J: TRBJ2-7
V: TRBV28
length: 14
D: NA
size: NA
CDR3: CASSFLRGTYEQYF
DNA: TGTGCCAGCAGTTTCCTTAGGGGGACCTACGAGCAGTACTTC

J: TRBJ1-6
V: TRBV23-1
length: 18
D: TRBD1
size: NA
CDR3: CASRGTGTGFSYVSPLHF
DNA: TGCGCCAGCAGAGGAACCGGGACAGGGTTTTCCTACGTGTCACCCCTCCACTTT

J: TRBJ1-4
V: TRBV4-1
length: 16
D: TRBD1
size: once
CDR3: CASSPFQGVANEKLFF
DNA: TGCGCCAGCAGCCCCTTCCAGGGGGTGGCTAATGAAAAACTGTTTTTT

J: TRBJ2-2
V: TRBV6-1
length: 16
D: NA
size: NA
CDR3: CASSERGMTNTGELFF
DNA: TGTGCCAGCAGTGAACGAGGAATGACGAACACCGGGGAGCTGTTTTTT

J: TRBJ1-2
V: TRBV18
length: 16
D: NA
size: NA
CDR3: CASSPPYPGFNYGYTF
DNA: TGTGCCAGCTCACCACCGTACCCAGGTTTTAACTATGGCTACACCTTC

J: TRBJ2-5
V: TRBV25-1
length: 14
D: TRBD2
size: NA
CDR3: CASTAGRYQETQYF
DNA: TGTGCCAGCACAGCGGGACGGTACCAAGAGACCCAGTACTTC

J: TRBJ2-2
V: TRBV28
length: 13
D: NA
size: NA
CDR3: CASRAGDTGELFF
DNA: TGTGCCAGCAGAGCAGGGGACACCGGGGAGCTGTTTTTT

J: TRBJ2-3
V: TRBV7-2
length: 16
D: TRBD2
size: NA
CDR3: CASSTRLAGLTDTQYF
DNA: TGTGCCAGCAGCACCAGACTAGCGGGCCTCACAGATACGCAGTATTTT

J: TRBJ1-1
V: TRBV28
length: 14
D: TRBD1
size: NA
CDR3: CASTAGQGWTEAFF
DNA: TGTGCCAGCACAGCGGGACAGGGGTGGACTGAAGCTTTCTTT

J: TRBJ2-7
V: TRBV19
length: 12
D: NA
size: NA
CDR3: CASSKEGGEQYF
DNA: TGTGCCAGTAGTAAGGAAGGGGGAGAGCAGTACTTC

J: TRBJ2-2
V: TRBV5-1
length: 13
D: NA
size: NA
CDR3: CASSFSYTGELFF
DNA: TGCGCCAGCAGCTTCTCCTACACCGGGGAGCTGTTTTTT

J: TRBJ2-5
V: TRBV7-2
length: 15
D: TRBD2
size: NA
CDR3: CASSKAGGIVETQYF
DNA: TGTGCCAGCAGCAAGGCGGGGGGGATAGTGGAGACCCAGTACTTC

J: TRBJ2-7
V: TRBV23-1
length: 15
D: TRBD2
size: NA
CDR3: CASSQREGLSYEQYF
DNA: TGCGCCAGCAGTCAACGGGAGGGCCTGTCCTACGAGCAGTACTTC

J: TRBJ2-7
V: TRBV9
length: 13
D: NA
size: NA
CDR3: CASSVGVSYEQYF
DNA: TGTGCCAGCAGCGTAGGCGTGTCCTACGAGCAGTACTTC

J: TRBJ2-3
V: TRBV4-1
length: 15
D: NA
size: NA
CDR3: CASSQAAGEADTQYF
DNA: TGCGCCAGCAGCCAAGCTGCGGGCGAGGCAGATACGCAGTATTTT

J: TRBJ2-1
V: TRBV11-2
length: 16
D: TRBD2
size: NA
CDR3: CASSPSGASGSDEQFF
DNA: TGTGCCAGCAGCCCCAGTGGCGCTAGCGGGAGTGATGAGCAGTTCTTC

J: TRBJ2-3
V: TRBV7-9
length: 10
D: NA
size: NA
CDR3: CASPGDTQYF
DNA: TGTGCCAGCCCAGGGGATACGCAGTATTTT

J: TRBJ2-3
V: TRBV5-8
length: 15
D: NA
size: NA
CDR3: CASRPRWGLTDTQYF
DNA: TGTGCCAGCAGACCTCGGTGGGGGCTCACAGATACGCAGTATTTT

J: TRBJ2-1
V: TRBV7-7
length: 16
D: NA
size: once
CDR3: CASSPGPKVGRNEQFF
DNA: TGTGCTAGCAGCCCGGGCCCTAAGGTGGGGCGCAATGAGCAGTTCTTC

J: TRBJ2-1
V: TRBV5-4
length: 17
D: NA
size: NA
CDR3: CASSLGQGLRAYNEQFF
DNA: TGTGCCAGCAGCTTAGGGCAGGGCCTCAGGGCTTACAATGAGCAGTTCTTC

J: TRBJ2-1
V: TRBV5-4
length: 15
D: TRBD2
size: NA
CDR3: CASSTTQTSSNEQFF
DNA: TGTGCCAGCAGCACCACCCAGACTAGCAGCAATGAGCAGTTCTTC

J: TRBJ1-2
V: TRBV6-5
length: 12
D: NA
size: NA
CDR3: CASNMGGVGYTF
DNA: TGTGCCAGCAATATGGGGGGGGTTGGCTACACCTTC

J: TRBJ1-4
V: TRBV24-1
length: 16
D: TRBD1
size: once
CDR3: CATSDSGRDRAEKLFF
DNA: TGTGCCACCAGTGATTCCGGCAGGGACAGGGCTGAAAAACTGTTTTTT

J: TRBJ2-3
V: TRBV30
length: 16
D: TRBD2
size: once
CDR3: CAWGAASGGRTDTQYF
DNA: TGTGCCTGGGGAGCTGCTAGCGGGGGGCGCACAGATACGCAGTATTTT

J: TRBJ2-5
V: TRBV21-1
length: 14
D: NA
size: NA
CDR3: CASSDGSAQETQYF
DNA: TGTGCCAGCAGCGACGGGTCGGCCCAAGAGACCCAGTACTTC

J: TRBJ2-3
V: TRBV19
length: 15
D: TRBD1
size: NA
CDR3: CASSKLTGMGNTQYF
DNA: TGTGCCAGTAGTAAATTGACAGGGATGGGAAATACGCAGTATTTT